Following are 10 T cell receptor beta chains from one sample sequenced in a study of T cell changes during pregnancy in multiple sclerosis. Sequencing was performed with immunoSEQ multiplex PCR; in TCRdb, only in-frame clones are kept and a portion is missing. The data show around 110,000 clones, around 90% seen once. Here the sequenced sample was peripheral blood, taken before pregnancy. These receptors were taken from a female donor with multiple sclerosis, enrolled in a pregnancy study.

This rearrangement joins TRBV18 to TRBJ2-1, with 7 bases lining up with TRBD2. The CDR3 is made up of 16 amino acids. Germline assignment: CDR1 KGHSH and CDR2 LQKENI. V shed 6 bases and J 0 bases; nucleotides not matched to a gene: 8. This CDR3 is CASSPTRGGSYNEQFF. The CDR3, as DNA: TGTGCCAGCTCTCCTACTCGCGGGGGCTCCTACAATGAGCAGTTCTTC.

This clone was seen only once. The J gene is TRBJ2-6, the V gene TRBV13; 8 nucleotides agree with TRBD1. J was trimmed by 2 bases and V by 5 bases; bases with no gene match: 5. Germline CDR1 and CDR2: PRHDT and FYEKMQ (reference sequence). The CDR3 sequence is 16 residues long. The CDR3 nucleotides are TGTGCCAGCAGCCGCGGACAGGGAACTGGGGCCAACGTCCTGACTTTC. This gives the protein CASSRGQGTGANVLTF.

This chain joins TRBV6-1 and TRBJ1-2; D may be TRBD1 (6 bases). The germline CDR1 and CDR2 sequences are MNHNS and SASEGT. V dropped 6 bases and J dropped 5 bases, with 16 bases sitting between them. The CDR3 length is 14 residues. CDR3: CASRAGGADYGYTF. Here the CDR3 DNA reads TGTGCCAGCAGGGCCGGGGGGGCAGATTATGGCTACACCTTC.

This chain connects TRBV4-1 to TRBJ1-2, with a tentative D call TRBD1 (6 bases). The CDR3 runs 13 residues. From germline, CDR1 is MGHRA and CDR2 YSYEKL. V shed 0 bases and J shed 6 bases, with 8 bases lying between them. CDR3 protein: CASSQDKGDGYTF. CDR3 DNA: TGCGCCAGCAGCCAAGATAAGGGGGATGGCTACACCTTC.

V gene TRBV10-3 combines with J gene TRBJ2-1; the match to TRBD2 covers 8 bases. Germline V gives CDR1 ENHRY, CDR2 SYGVKD. The CDR3 runs to 14 residues. Trimming removed 4 bases from V and 6 bases from J; junction bases left unmatched: 5. CDR3 sequence: CAISGGTRGNEQFF. Here the CDR3 DNA reads TGTGCCATCAGTGGTGGGACTAGAGGCAATGAGCAGTTCTTC.

Worth noting for this clone: Compared with germline, one end of the junction differs, possibly owing to a read error. The J gene is TRBJ2-1, the V gene TRBV29-1, with D maybe TRBD2 (5 bases). Germline V lookup: CDR1 SQVTM, CDR2 ANQGSEA. This CDR3 has 14 residues. Here the CDR3 DNA reads TGCAGCGTCGAAGGTAGCGCGAAAGACAATGAGCAGTTCTTC. Translated, it gives CSVEGSAKDNEQFF.

In nucleotides, the CDR3 is TGCGCCAGCAGCCAAGATCTTTTACAGGGGAATGGCTACACCTTC. Residues: CASSQDLLQGNGYTF. This chain uses TRBV4-3 with TRBJ1-2, with TRBD1 identical over 7 bases. CDR3 length equals 15 residues. V trimming: 0 bases; J trimming: 6 bases; junction bases outside the gene matches: 7. Germline V lookup: CDR1 LGHNA, CDR2 YSLEER.

This chain connects TRBV13 to TRBJ1-6; no reliable D call. The germline CDR1 and CDR2 sequences are PRHDT and FYEKMQ (reference sequence). The CDR3 is 17 residues long. V lost 4 bases, J lost 2 bases, and 15 bases lay in between. CDR3 nucleotides: TGTGCCAGCAGCTCCAAATACGGGGAACCCTATAATTCACCCCTCCACTTT. Its translation: CASSSKYGEPYNSPLHF.

The sample holds one count of this clone. The chain employs TRBV6-5 and TRBJ1-1, with 8 bases identical to TRBD1. This CDR3 contains 14 residues. Germline V gene sequence: CDR1 MNHEY, CDR2 SVGAGI. V trimming: 2 bases; J trimming: 5 bases; junction bases outside the gene matches: 4. The CDR3 is CASSYGTGLTEAFF. CDR3 coding DNA: TGTGCCAGCAGTTACGGGACAGGTCTAACTGAAGCTTTCTTT.

The chain recombines TRBV28 with TRBJ2-5; 9 positions match TRBD2. Germline loops: CDR1 MDHEN, CDR2 SYDVKM. The V segment lost 5 bases and the J segment 7 bases; nucleotides outside the gene matches: 5. This CDR3 spans 13 amino acids. CDR3 loop: CASSLSGSGTQYF. The DNA for the CDR3 is TGTGCCAGCAGTCTTAGCGGGAGTGGGACCCAGTACTTC.